These 18 T cell receptor beta chains were sequenced from one sample in a study of shared clonotypes between healthy human individuals. The assay was immunoSEQ multiplex PCR, and TCRdb's table has in-frame clones only and misses some. The repertoire holds approximately 2.4 million clones, with 95% as singletons. The sequencing sample was made of naive CD4+ T cells sorted from blood. Subset noted: CD45RA+ positively selected. The receptors come from a young man in good health.

The V gene is TRBV15, the J gene TRBJ2-7, with no clear D. This CDR3 spans 15 amino acids. Germline-derived CDR1 and CDR2 are LNHNV and YYDKDF (reference sequence). Trimming took off 0 bases at V and 1 base at J, with 10 bases between the two ends. The CDR3 protein is CATSRDIAASYEQYF. CDR3 nucleotide sequence: TGTGCCACCAGCAGAGATATTGCAGCGTCCTACGAGCAGTACTTC.

The chain recombines TRBV6-6 with TRBJ1-2; tentatively, D is TRBD1 (6 bases). V was clipped by 6 bases and J by 4 bases, with 9 bases between them. Germline-derived CDR1 and CDR2 are MNHNY and SVGAGI (reference sequence). This CDR3 spans 12 amino acids. This chain's CDR3 is CASSGQLYGYTF. The CDR3, as DNA: TGTGCCAGCAGCGGACAGCTCTATGGCTACACCTTC.

The rearrangement uses TRBV23-1 and TRBJ2-7; TRBD2 matches 8 bases. TRBV23-1 is treated as an ORF (open reading frame) with a function not yet certain. The V gene end was trimmed by 6 bases and the J gene end by 2 bases; junction bases not matched to a gene: 12. The CDR3 sequence is 16 residues long. CDR3 residues: CASRPDGAGDPYEQYF. CDR3 nucleotides: TGCGCCAGCAGGCCCGATGGAGCGGGAGACCCCTACGAGCAGTACTTC.

This clone was seen once. This chain uses TRBV2 with TRBJ2-2; 8 bases align to TRBD2. CDR3 size: 15 residues. Per germline, CDR1 SNHLY and CDR2 FYNNEI. With 5 bases clipped from V and 4 bases from J, the junction kept 6 bases outside the gene matches. CDR3 in DNA: TGTGCCAGCAGTAGTAGCGGGATTGGCACCGGGGAGCTGTTTTTT. Translating gives CASSSSGIGTGELFF.

The genes are TRBV10-2 and TRBJ1-5; D is ambiguous. With 7 bases removed from V and 2 bases from J, the gap between germline ends came to 6 bases. The CDR3 covers 12 residues. Per germline, CDR1 WSHSY and CDR2 SAAADI. The CDR3 spells CASMEGNQPQHF. CDR3 DNA: TGCGCCAGCATGGAAGGCAATCAGCCCCAGCATTTT.

Comments on this clone: This sample includes further DNA sequences coding for the same CDR3. The V call is TRBV18, the J call TRBJ2-7; maybe TRBD1 (5 bases). There are 13 residues in the CDR3. Trimming cost V 3 bases and J 3 bases, with 9 bases left between them. The V gene's germline CDR1 is KGHSH and CDR2 LQKENI. CDR3 sequence reads: CASSPGQDYEQYF. The CDR3, as DNA: TGTGCCAGCTCACCGGGGCAGGACTACGAGCAGTACTTC.

V gene TRBV5-1 combines with J gene TRBJ2-2; 8 bases map to TRBD1. CDR1 is SGHRS, CDR2 YFSETQ, per germline. After removal of 7 bases from V and 1 base from J, the junction contained 0 bases not matched to a gene. This CDR3 has 13 residues. The CDR3 region is CASDRGNTGELFF. The CDR3 bases are TGCGCCAGCGACAGGGGGAACACCGGGGAGCTGTTTTTT.

V is TRBV29-1 and J is TRBJ2-2; D not resolved. Germline CDR1 is SQVTM and CDR2 is ANQGSEA. The CDR3 is 12 residues long. V lost 5 bases, J lost 2 bases, and 6 bases lay in between. The CDR3 nucleotides read TGCAGCGTTCGGCTCAACACCGGGGAGCTGTTTTTT. It specifies CSVRLNTGELFF.

This clone was seen just once. This chain links TRBV4-3 with TRBJ2-5; tentatively, D is TRBD1 (6 bases). This CDR3 is built from 14 residues. Between the trimmed V and J ends, which lost 0 bases and 9 bases, there was a span of 14 bases. Germline values: CDR1 LGHNA, CDR2 YSLEER. CDR3 sequence (DNA): TGCGCCAGCAGCCAAGATATCAGGGGAACGGCCCAGTACTTC. Protein sequence: CASSQDIRGTAQYF.

The chain has TRBV7-9 and TRBJ1-2; a possible D gene is TRBD1 (6 bases). Germline V gene data show CDR1 as SEHNR and CDR2 as FQNEAQ (reference sequence). Between the trimmed V and J ends, which lost 4 bases and 2 bases, there was a span of 8 bases. The CDR3 totals 13 residues. CDR3 in DNA: TGTGCCAGCAGCTATGGACAGAACTATGGCTACACCTTC. It codes for CASSYGQNYGYTF.

The genes are TRBV9 and TRBJ1-1; 9 positions agree with TRBD1. The junction had 10 bases not matched to a gene; V was cut back by 3 bases and J by 4 bases. The CDR3 sequence is 16 residues long. The germline V gene encodes CDR1 SGDLS and CDR2 YYNGEE. In nucleotides, the CDR3 is TGTGCCAGCAGCGCGGGACAGGGCCGTAAGAGCACTGAAGCTTTCTTT. Its protein product is CASSAGQGRKSTEAFF.

The chain couples TRBV6-1 to TRBJ2-2, with a weak D call TRBD1 (6 bases). V lost 1 base and J 5 bases, leaving 8 bases between the germline ends. CDR1 and CDR2 (germline): MNHNS, SASEGT. CDR3 length equals 14 residues. The CDR3 coding sequence is TGTGCCAGCAGTGAAGGGGGGCGAACCGGGGAGCTGTTTTTT. It is translated as CASSEGGRTGELFF.

This chain uses TRBV7-2 with TRBJ1-2, with 9 bases fitting TRBD1. The CDR3 sequence is 15 residues long. V shed 1 base, J shed 8 bases, and the junction held 8 bases outside the gene matches. Per the germline V gene, CDR1 is SGHTA and CDR2 is FQGNSA. CDR3 region: CASSLVDRGWLGYTF. In DNA form, the CDR3 reads TGTGCCAGCAGCTTAGTCGACAGGGGGTGGTTGGGCTACACCTTC.

This clone was counted only a few times. The V gene is TRBV5-1, the J gene TRBJ2-1, with 10 bases that match TRBD2. Per the germline V gene, CDR1 is SGHRS and CDR2 is YFSETQ. J was trimmed by 6 bases and V by 0 bases; bases with no gene match: 3. The CDR3 extends over 15 amino acids. DNA of the CDR3: TGCGCCAGCAGCTTGGGAGTAGCGGGAGGCAATGAGCAGTTCTTC. Translation: CASSLGVAGGNEQFF.

The rearrangement joins TRBV2 to TRBJ2-7, with TRBD2 matching 8 bases. CDR3 length: 15 amino acids. Trimming at V came to 1 base and at J to 4 bases, leaving 6 bases not matched to a gene. The germline gives CDR1 SNHLY, CDR2 FYNNEI. CDR3 in DNA: TGTGCCAGCAGTGAAGGGGGGTCGGGAGGGTACGAGCAGTACTTC. Its protein is CASSEGGSGGYEQYF.

The V gene is TRBV10-3, the J gene TRBJ1-1; D is uncertain. The CDR3 runs 16 residues. Germline CDR1 ENHRY, CDR2 SYGVKD. V lost 4 bases and J 1 base, leaving 16 bases between the germline ends. The CDR3 nucleotides are TGTGCCATCAGTGTGGGGAGGGAGGGATCGAACACTGAAGCTTTCTTT. Encoded protein: CAISVGREGSNTEAFF.

The CDR3 DNA is TGTGCCAGCAGAATTCCTGGACAGGGCGCTGGCTACACCTTC. This encodes CASRIPGQGAGYTF. The V call is TRBV28, the J call TRBJ1-2, with 8 bases identical to TRBD1. CDR3 length equals 14 residues. The germline V gene has CDR1 MDHEN and CDR2 SYDVKM. Trimming at V came to 6 bases and at J to 7 bases, leaving 10 bases not matched to a gene.

The chain combines TRBV19 with TRBJ2-2; TRBD2 matches 10 bases. The length of the CDR3 is 15 residues. The V gene end was trimmed by 6 bases and the J gene end by 5 bases; junction bases not matched to a gene: 6. Germline V lookup: CDR1 LNHDA, CDR2 SQIVND (reference sequence). The CDR3 spells CASRFLAGETGELFF. In DNA form, the CDR3 reads TGTGCCAGTAGGTTTCTAGCGGGAGAGACCGGGGAGCTGTTTTTT.